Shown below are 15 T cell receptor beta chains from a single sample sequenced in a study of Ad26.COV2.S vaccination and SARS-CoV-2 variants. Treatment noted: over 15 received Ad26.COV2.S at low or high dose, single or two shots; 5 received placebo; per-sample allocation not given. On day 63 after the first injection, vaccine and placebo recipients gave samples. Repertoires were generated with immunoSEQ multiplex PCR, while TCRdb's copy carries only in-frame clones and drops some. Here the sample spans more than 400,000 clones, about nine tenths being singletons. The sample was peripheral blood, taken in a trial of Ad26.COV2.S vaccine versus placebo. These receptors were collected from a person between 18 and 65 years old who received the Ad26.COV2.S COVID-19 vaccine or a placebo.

The CDR3 region has the DNA TGTGCCAGCAGCCAAGATCCAAGCGGGAGGGGGGGAGATACGCAGTATTTT. This gives the protein CASSQDPSGRGGDTQYF. This rearrangement joins TRBV3-1 (or the pseudogene TRBV3-2) to TRBJ2-3, with TRBD2 matching over 10 bases. The CDR3 has 17 amino acids. Germline-derived CDR1 and CDR2 are LGHDT and YNNKEL (reference sequence). V lost 0 bases, J lost 5 bases, and 8 bases stayed unmatched.

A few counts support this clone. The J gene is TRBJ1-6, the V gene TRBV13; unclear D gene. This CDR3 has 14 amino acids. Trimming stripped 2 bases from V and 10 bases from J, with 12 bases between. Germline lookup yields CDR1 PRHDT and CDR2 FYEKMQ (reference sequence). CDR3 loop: CASSLRSESSPLHF. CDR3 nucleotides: TGTGCCAGCAGCTTAAGGTCGGAGAGCTCACCCCTCCACTTT.

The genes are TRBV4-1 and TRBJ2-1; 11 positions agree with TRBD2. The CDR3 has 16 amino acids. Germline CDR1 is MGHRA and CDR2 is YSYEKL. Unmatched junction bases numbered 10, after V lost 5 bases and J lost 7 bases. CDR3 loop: CASSTSSGRILNEQFF. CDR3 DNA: TGCGCCAGCAGCACCTCTAGCGGGAGGATTTTAAATGAGCAGTTCTTC.

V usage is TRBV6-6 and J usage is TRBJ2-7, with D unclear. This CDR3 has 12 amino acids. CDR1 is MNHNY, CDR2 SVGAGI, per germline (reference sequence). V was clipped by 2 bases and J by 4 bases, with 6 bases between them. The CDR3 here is CASSYGEYEQYF. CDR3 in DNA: TGTGCCAGCAGTTACGGGGAATACGAGCAGTACTTC.

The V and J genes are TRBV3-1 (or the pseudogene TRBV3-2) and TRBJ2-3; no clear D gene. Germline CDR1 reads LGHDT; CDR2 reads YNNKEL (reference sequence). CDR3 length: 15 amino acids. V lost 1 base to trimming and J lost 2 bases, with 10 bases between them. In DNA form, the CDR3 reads TGTGCCAGCAGCCAAGGCGGCACCTTCACAGATACGCAGTATTTT. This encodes CASSQGGTFTDTQYF.

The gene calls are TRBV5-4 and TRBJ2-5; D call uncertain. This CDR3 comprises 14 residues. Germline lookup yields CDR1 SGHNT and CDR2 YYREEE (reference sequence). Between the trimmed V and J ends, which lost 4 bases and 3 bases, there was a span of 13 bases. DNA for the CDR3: TGTGCCAGCAGCCCGCCGGACGGAGAAGAGACCCAGTACTTC. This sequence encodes CASSPPDGEETQYF. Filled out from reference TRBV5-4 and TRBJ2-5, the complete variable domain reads ETGVTQSPTHLIKTRGQQVTLRCSSQSGHNTVSWYQQALGQGPQFIFQYYREEENGRGNFPPRFSGLQFPNYSSELNVNALELDDSALYLCASSPPDGEETQYFGPGTRLLVL.

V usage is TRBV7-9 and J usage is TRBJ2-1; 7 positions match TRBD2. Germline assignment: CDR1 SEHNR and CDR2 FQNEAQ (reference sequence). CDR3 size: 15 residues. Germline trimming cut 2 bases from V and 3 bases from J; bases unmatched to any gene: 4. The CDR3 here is CASSLRSGIYNEQFF. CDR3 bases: TGTGCCAGCAGCTTAAGGAGCGGGATCTACAATGAGCAGTTCTTC.

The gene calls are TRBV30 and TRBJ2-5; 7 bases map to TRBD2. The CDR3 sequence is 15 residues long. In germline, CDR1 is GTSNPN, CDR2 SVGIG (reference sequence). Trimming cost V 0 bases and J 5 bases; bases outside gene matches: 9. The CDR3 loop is CAWSVSGGRGETQYF. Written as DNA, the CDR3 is TGTGCCTGGAGTGTCTCGGGCGGGAGAGGGGAGACCCAGTACTTC.

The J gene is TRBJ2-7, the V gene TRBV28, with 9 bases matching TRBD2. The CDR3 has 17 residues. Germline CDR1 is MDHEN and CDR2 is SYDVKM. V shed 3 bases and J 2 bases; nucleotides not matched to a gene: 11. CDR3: CASSFPPWASGAYEQYF. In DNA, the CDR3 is TGTGCCAGCAGTTTCCCGCCTTGGGCTAGCGGGGCCTACGAGCAGTACTTC.

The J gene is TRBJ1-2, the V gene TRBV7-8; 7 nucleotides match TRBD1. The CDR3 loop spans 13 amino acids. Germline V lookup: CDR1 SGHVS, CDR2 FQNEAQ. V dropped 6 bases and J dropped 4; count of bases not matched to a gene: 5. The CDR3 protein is CASRVQGSYGYTF. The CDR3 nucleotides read TGTGCCAGCAGAGTACAGGGGAGCTATGGCTACACCTTC.

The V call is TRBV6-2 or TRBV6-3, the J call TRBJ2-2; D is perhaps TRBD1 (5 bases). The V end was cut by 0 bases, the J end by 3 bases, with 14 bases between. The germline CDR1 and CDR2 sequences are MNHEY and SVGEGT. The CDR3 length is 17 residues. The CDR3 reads CASSYSLDSDDTGELFF. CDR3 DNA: TGTGCCAGCAGTTACTCGCTCGACAGTGACGACACCGGGGAGCTGTTTTTT.

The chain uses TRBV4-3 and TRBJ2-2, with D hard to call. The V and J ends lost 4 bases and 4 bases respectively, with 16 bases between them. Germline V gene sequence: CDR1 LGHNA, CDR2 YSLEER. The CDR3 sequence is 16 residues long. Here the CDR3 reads CASSRSYPRGTGELFF. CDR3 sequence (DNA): TGCGCCAGCAGCCGGAGCTACCCCAGAGGCACCGGGGAGCTGTTTTTT.

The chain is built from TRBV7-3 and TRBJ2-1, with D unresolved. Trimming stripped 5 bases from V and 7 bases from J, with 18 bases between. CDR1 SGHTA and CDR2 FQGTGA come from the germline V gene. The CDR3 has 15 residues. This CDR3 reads CASSAGVAVTNEQFF. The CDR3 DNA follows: TGTGCCAGCAGCGCAGGTGTGGCAGTCACTAATGAGCAGTTCTTC. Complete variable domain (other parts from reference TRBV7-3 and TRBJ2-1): GAGVSQTPSNKVTEKGKYVELRCDPISGHTALYWYRQSLGQGPEFLIYFQGTGAADDSGLPNDRFFAVRPEGSVSTLKIQRTERGDSAVYLCASSAGVAVTNEQFFGPGTRLTVL.

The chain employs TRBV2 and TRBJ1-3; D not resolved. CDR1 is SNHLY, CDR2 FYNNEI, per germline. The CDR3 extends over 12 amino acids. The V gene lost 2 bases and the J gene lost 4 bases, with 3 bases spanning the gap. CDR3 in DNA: TGTGCCAGCAGTGAAAGGGGAAACACCATATATTTT. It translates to CASSERGNTIYF.

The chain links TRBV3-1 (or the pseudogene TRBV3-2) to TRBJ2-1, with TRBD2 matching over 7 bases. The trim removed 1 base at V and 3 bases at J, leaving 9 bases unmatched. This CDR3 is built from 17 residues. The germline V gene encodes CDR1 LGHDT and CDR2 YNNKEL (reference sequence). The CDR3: CASSQAPLAEYYNEQFF. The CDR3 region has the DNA TGTGCCAGCAGCCAAGCCCCGCTAGCGGAATACTACAATGAGCAGTTCTTC.